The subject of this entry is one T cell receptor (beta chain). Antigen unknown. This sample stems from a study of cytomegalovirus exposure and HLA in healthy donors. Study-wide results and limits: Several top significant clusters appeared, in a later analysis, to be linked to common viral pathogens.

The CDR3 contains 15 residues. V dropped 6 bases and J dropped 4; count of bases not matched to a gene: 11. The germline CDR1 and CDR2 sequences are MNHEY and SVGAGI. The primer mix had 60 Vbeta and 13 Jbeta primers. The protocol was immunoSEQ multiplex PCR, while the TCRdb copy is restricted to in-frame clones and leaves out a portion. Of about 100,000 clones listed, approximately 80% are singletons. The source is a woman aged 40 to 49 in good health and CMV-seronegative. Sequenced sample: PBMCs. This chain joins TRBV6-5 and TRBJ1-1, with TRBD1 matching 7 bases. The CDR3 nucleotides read TGTGCCAGCAGAAAACCTGACAGGGTCGGCACTGAAGCTTTCTTT. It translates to CASRKPDRVGTEAFF.